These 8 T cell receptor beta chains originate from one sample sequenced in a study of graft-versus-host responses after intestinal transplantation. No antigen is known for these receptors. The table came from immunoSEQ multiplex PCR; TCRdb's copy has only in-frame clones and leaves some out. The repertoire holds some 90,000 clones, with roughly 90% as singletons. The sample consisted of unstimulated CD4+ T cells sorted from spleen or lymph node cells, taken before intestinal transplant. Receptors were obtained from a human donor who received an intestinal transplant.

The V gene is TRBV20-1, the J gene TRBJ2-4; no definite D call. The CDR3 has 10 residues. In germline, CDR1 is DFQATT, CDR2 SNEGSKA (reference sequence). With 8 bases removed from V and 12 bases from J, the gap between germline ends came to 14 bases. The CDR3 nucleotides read TGCAGTACCCGGCGGATGACTCAGTACTTC. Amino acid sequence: CSTRRMTQYF.

DNA for the CDR3: TGTGCCAGCAGCGCTAGACCCGGGACAAACGAGCAGTACTTC. Translating gives CASSARPGTNEQYF. This rearrangement joins TRBV9 to TRBJ2-7; a weak D match, TRBD1 (6 bases). Per the germline V gene, CDR1 is SGDLS and CDR2 is YYNGEE. Trimming took off 3 bases at V and 5 bases at J, with 15 bases between the two ends. CDR3 length: 14 residues.

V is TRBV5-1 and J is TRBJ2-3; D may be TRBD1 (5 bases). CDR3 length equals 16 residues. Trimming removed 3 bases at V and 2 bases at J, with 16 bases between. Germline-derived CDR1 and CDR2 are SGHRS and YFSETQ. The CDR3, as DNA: TGCGCCAGCAGCTCGGTGCGACAAGGGGTCACAGATACGCAGTATTTT. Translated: CASSSVRQGVTDTQYF.

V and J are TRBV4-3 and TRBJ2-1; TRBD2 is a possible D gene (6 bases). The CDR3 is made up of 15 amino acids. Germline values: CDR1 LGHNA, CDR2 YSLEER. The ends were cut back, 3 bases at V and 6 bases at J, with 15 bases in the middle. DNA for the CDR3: TGCGCCAGCAGCCACCGTCGGGGGACCGCCAATGAGCAGTTCTTC. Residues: CASSHRRGTANEQFF.

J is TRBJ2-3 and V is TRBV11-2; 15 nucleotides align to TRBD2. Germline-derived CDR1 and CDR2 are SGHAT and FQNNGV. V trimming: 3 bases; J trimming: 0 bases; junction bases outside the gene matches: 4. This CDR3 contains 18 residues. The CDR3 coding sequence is TGTGCCAGCAGCTTCGGACTAGCGGGAGGGCTTAGCACAGATACGCAGTATTTT. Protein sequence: CASSFGLAGGLSTDTQYF.

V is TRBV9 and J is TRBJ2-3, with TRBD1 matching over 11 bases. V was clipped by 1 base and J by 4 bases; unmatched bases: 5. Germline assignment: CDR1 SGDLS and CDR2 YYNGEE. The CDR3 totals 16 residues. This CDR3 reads CASSVRTGGIPDTQYF. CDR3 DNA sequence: TGTGCCAGCAGCGTAAGGACAGGGGGCATTCCAGATACGCAGTATTTT.

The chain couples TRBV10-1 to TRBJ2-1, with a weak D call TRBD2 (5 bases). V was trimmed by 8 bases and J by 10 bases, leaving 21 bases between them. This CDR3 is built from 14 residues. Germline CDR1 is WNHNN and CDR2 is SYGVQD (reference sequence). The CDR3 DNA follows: TGCGCCAGCTCCAAGACCCGGGATTCCGGGGAGCAGTTCTTC. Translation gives CASSKTRDSGEQFF.

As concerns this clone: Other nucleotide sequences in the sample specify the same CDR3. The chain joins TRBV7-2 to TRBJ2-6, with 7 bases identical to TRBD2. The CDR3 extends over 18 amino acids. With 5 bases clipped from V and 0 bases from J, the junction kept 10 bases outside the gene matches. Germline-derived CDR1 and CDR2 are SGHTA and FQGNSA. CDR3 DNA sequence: TGTGCCAGCAGCCTAGATAGCGGGCCGATCTCTGGGGCCAACGTCCTGACTTTC. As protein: CASSLDSGPISGANVLTF.